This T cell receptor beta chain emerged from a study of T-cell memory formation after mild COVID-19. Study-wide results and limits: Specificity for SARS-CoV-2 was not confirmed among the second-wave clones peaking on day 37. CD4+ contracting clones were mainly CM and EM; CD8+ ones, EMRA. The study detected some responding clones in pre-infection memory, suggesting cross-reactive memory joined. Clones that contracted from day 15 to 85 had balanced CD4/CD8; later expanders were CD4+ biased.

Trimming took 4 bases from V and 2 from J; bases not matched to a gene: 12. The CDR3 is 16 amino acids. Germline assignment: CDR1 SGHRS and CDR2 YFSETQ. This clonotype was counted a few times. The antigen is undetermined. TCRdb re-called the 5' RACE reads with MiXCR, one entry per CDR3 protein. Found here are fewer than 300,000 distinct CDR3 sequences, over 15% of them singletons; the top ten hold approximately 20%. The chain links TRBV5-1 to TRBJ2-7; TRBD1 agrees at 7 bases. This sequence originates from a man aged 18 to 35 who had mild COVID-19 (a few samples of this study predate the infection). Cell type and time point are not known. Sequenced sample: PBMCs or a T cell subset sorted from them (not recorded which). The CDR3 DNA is TGCGCCAGCAGCGTGGCAGGGGGAGCTGAGACCTACGAGCAGTACTTC. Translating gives CASSVAGGAETYEQYF. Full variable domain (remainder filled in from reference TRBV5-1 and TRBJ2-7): KAGVTQTPRYLIKTRGQQVTLSCSPISGHRSVSWYQQTPGQGLQFLFEYFSETQRNKGNFPGRFSGRQFSNSRSEMNVSTLELGDSALYLCASSVAGGAETYEQYFGPGTRLTVT.